A single T cell receptor beta chain is shown here with its context. Antigen: not known. Some clones are missing from TCRdb's copy, which holds only in-frame ones; the method was immunoSEQ multiplex PCR. The sample contains tens of thousands of clones, around 90% of which appear only once. This CDR3 spans 14 amino acids. CDR1 and CDR2 (germline): MDHEN, SYDVKM. With 3 bases clipped from V and 5 bases from J, the junction kept 6 bases outside the gene matches. This entry is derived from a study of T cell responses to AZD1222 COVID-19 vaccine. Study-wide points: The study sampled repertoires only after the peak T cell response. At 160-218 and 743-854, vaccine-associated CD4 TCRs were dominant, and they spanned spike.

This TCR came from an adult in good health. The genes are TRBV28 and TRBJ1-1; 7 bases align to TRBD1. The starting material was peripheral blood, obtained on day 0 of MenACWY control vaccination. CDR3 nucleotides: TGTGCCAGCAGTTTGCGGACAGGAGGAACTGAAGCTTTCTTT. This translates into CASSLRTGGTEAFF.